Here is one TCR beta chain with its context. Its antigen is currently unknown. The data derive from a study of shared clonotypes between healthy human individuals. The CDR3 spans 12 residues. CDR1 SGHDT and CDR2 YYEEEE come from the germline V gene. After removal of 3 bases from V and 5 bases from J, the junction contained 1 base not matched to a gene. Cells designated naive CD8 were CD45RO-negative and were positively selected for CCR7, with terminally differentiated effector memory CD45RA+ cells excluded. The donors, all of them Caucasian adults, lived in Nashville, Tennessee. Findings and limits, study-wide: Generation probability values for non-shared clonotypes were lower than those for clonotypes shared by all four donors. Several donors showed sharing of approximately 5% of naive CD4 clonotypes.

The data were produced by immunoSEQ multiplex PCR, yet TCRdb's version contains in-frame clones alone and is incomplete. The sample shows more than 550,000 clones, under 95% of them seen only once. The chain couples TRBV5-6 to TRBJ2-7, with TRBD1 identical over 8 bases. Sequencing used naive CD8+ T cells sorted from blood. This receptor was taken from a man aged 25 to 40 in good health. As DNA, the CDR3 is TGTGCCAGCAGCTGGACAGGGAACGAGCAGTACTTC. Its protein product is CASSWTGNEQYF.